These T cell receptor beta chains were read from a single sample in a study of T cells in localized non-small cell lung cancer. Method: immunoSEQ multiplex PCR; TCRdb's copy keeps in-frame clones and lacks some. The table has 86,000 or so clones, approximately 84% seen once. Sequenced material: peripheral blood, taken before any cancer treatment. All receptors come from a man between 40 and 70 years old with stage I lung adenocarcinoma. Both conserved end residues are part of each CDR3. The D gene is left open where the match is weak. Only part of the rows carry a size: once, few, many, or a class if the clone is expanded.

d_gene: TRBD1; j_gene: TRBJ1-2; v_gene: TRBV2; abundance: .; CDR3nt: TGTGCCAGGGGGACAGGGGACTATGGCTACACCTTC; CDR3aa: CARGTGDYGYTF
d_gene: TRBD1; j_gene: TRBJ2-3; v_gene: TRBV5-8; abundance: .; CDR3nt: TGTGCCAGCAGCTTTCGCAGGGGGCAGGCAGATACGCAGTATTTT; CDR3aa: CASSFRRGQADTQYF
d_gene: .; j_gene: TRBJ1-5; v_gene: TRBV6-5; abundance: once; CDR3nt: TGTGCCAGCAGTTACCGGAGCAATCAGCCCCAGCATTTT; CDR3aa: CASSYRSNQPQHF
d_gene: .; j_gene: TRBJ2-2; v_gene: TRBV19; abundance: .; CDR3nt: TGTGCCAGTAGTGCCCGGGGGCGTTCCTCGGACACCGGGGAGCTGTTTTTT; CDR3aa: CASSARGRSSDTGELFF
d_gene: TRBD2; j_gene: TRBJ2-2; v_gene: TRBV10-3; abundance: few; CDR3nt: TGTGCCATCAGTCCAGCGGGAGGAACCGGGGAGCTGTTTTTT; CDR3aa: CAISPAGGTGELFF
d_gene: .; j_gene: TRBJ2-1; v_gene: TRBV7-2; abundance: few; CDR3nt: TGTGCCAGCAGCCCGCCGAGGGGGTTCAATGAGCAGTTCTTC; CDR3aa: CASSPPRGFNEQFF
d_gene: .; j_gene: TRBJ1-1; v_gene: TRBV30; abundance: few; CDR3nt: TGTGCCTGGAGTTCTTGGGTGGGCGCGAGTGAAGCTTTCTTT; CDR3aa: CAWSSWVGASEAFF
d_gene: TRBD1; j_gene: TRBJ2-7; v_gene: TRBV19; abundance: .; CDR3nt: TGTGCCAGTAGTATAGGACAGGGTGCTTACGAGCAGTACTTC; CDR3aa: CASSIGQGAYEQYF
d_gene: .; j_gene: TRBJ2-3; v_gene: TRBV5-1; abundance: once; CDR3nt: TGCGCCAGCAGCTCCGCCCCAGCGGATAGCACAGATACGCAGTATTTT; CDR3aa: CASSSAPADSTDTQYF
d_gene: .; j_gene: TRBJ1-2; v_gene: TRBV5-5; abundance: .; CDR3nt: TGTGCCAGCAGCTTGGACGGGTTCTATGGCTACACCTTC; CDR3aa: CASSLDGFYGYTF
d_gene: TRBD2; j_gene: TRBJ2-1; v_gene: TRBV14; abundance: once; CDR3nt: TGTGCCAGCAGCCAGAGGACTAGCGGGACCGGGGAGCAGTTCTTC; CDR3aa: CASSQRTSGTGEQFF
d_gene: TRBD1; j_gene: TRBJ1-4; v_gene: TRBV2; abundance: .; CDR3nt: TGTGCCAGCAGTCGAGACAGGGGCAATGAAAAACTGTTTTTT; CDR3aa: CASSRDRGNEKLFF
d_gene: .; j_gene: TRBJ2-7; v_gene: TRBV13; abundance: .; CDR3nt: TGTGCCAGCAGCTTAAGGCCGGATTCCTACGAGCAGTACTTC; CDR3aa: CASSLRPDSYEQYF
d_gene: .; j_gene: TRBJ2-5; v_gene: TRBV6-5; abundance: .; CDR3nt: TGTGCCACCACCTGGGACAAACAAGAGACCCAGTACTTC; CDR3aa: CATTWDKQETQYF
d_gene: .; j_gene: TRBJ2-3; v_gene: TRBV7-2; abundance: .; CDR3nt: TGTGCCAGCAGCTCCCTCGGGCGGGCGGATACGCAGTATTTT; CDR3aa: CASSSLGRADTQYF
d_gene: .; j_gene: TRBJ2-1; v_gene: TRBV28; abundance: .; CDR3nt: TGTGCCAGCAGTTTATTTTGGGTACATGAGCAGTTCTTC; CDR3aa: CASSLFWVHEQFF
d_gene: .; j_gene: TRBJ1-1; v_gene: TRBV7-2; abundance: few; CDR3nt: TGTGCCAGCAGCCCGGGGACGTTAGGAAACACTGAAGCTTTCTTT; CDR3aa: CASSPGTLGNTEAFF
d_gene: .; j_gene: TRBJ1-2; v_gene: TRBV5-6; abundance: .; CDR3nt: TGTGCCAGCAGCTTGGGTCTGAATCCCTATGGCTACACCTTC; CDR3aa: CASSLGLNPYGYTF
d_gene: TRBD1; j_gene: TRBJ1-2; v_gene: TRBV6-1; abundance: .; CDR3nt: TGTGCCGCCGGGGACAGGGGGATTGGCTACACCTTC; CDR3aa: CAAGDRGIGYTF
d_gene: TRBD2; j_gene: TRBJ2-3; v_gene: TRBV27; abundance: .; CDR3nt: TGTGCCAGCAGTTTGGGCGGGAGGGCTCAGGGTACGCAGTATTTT; CDR3aa: CASSLGGRAQGTQYF
d_gene: .; j_gene: TRBJ1-1; v_gene: TRBV7-9; abundance: few; CDR3nt: TGTGCCAGCAGCTTAAGTATCTCTGAAGCTTTCTTT; CDR3aa: CASSLSISEAFF
d_gene: TRBD1; j_gene: TRBJ1-1; v_gene: TRBV5-4; abundance: .; CDR3nt: TGTGCCAGCAGCCCGCAGACAGGGATGAACACTGAAGCTTTCTTT; CDR3aa: CASSPQTGMNTEAFF
d_gene: TRBD2; j_gene: TRBJ2-1; v_gene: TRBV7-9; abundance: .; CDR3nt: TGTGCCAGCAGCCACCCCCCAAGCGGGAGGGGAGAGCAGTTCTTC; CDR3aa: CASSHPPSGRGEQFF
d_gene: .; j_gene: TRBJ2-5; v_gene: TRBV18; abundance: .; CDR3nt: TGTGCCAGCTCACTCCAAGAGACCCAGTACTTC; CDR3aa: CASSLQETQYF
d_gene: .; j_gene: TRBJ2-5; v_gene: TRBV10-2; abundance: once; CDR3nt: TGCGCCAGCAGCGGAGAGGGCCAAGAGACCCAGTACTTC; CDR3aa: CASSGEGQETQYF
d_gene: .; j_gene: TRBJ2-5; v_gene: TRBV10-2; abundance: .; CDR3nt: TGCGCCAGCAGTGTTTCAAGCATGAGAGAGACCCAGTACTTC; CDR3aa: CASSVSSMRETQYF
d_gene: .; j_gene: TRBJ2-7; v_gene: TRBV6-1; abundance: .; CDR3nt: TGTGCCAGCATCCCCCTCAGGGGGGCAGGCGAGCAGTACTTC; CDR3aa: CASIPLRGAGEQYF
d_gene: .; j_gene: TRBJ2-4; v_gene: TRBV25-1; abundance: .; CDR3nt: TGTGCCAGCACTAATTCAGGGGAGGGGAACATTCAGTACTTC; CDR3aa: CASTNSGEGNIQYF
d_gene: .; j_gene: TRBJ2-1; v_gene: TRBV7-9; abundance: .; CDR3nt: TGTGCCAGCAGGAATTCAGAAAATGAGCAGTTCTTC; CDR3aa: CASRNSENEQFF
d_gene: .; j_gene: TRBJ2-3; v_gene: TRBV9; abundance: .; CDR3nt: TGTGCCAGCAGCGTACTTGGTCAGGGGCCAGATACGCAGTATTTT; CDR3aa: CASSVLGQGPDTQYF
d_gene: .; j_gene: TRBJ2-7; v_gene: TRBV7-9; abundance: .; CDR3nt: TGTGCCAGCAGCCCCGCCCCCCCCGGGGGCTACGAGCAGTACTTC; CDR3aa: CASSPAPPGGYEQYF
d_gene: TRBD1; j_gene: TRBJ2-6; v_gene: TRBV29-1; abundance: few; CDR3nt: TGCAGCGCTATCCAGGGGGCGGCTGGGGCCAACGTCCTGACTTTC; CDR3aa: CSAIQGAAGANVLTF
d_gene: TRBD1; j_gene: TRBJ1-1; v_gene: TRBV5-6; abundance: .; CDR3nt: TGTGCCAGCAGCCTCCGGGACAGGGGTATGAACACTGAAGCTTTCTTT; CDR3aa: CASSLRDRGMNTEAFF
d_gene: .; j_gene: TRBJ2-7; v_gene: TRBV7-3; abundance: .; CDR3nt: TGTGCCAGCAGTTTCGGACAGACCTACGAGCAGTACTTC; CDR3aa: CASSFGQTYEQYF
d_gene: TRBD2; j_gene: TRBJ2-1; v_gene: TRBV9; abundance: .; CDR3nt: TGTGCCAGCAGCGTAGCCCCACTGACTAGCGGGAAGAATCATGAGCAGTTCTTC; CDR3aa: CASSVAPLTSGKNHEQFF
d_gene: TRBD1; j_gene: TRBJ2-7; v_gene: TRBV5-1; abundance: .; CDR3nt: TGCGCCAGCAGCTTGGTGGCAGGGGGATCCTCCTACGAGCAGTACTTC; CDR3aa: CASSLVAGGSSYEQYF
d_gene: .; j_gene: TRBJ2-3; v_gene: TRBV4-2; abundance: .; CDR3nt: TGTGCCAGCAGCCAAGGTGGGTGGTTCGACACAGATACGCAGTATTTT; CDR3aa: CASSQGGWFDTDTQYF
d_gene: .; j_gene: TRBJ1-1; v_gene: TRBV5-1; abundance: .; CDR3nt: TGCGCCAGCAAACAGGGTTTGAACACTGAAGCTTTCTTT; CDR3aa: CASKQGLNTEAFF
d_gene: .; j_gene: TRBJ2-7; v_gene: TRBV19; abundance: .; CDR3nt: TGTGCCAGTAGTTTCCGGGACGGGACCTACGAGCAGTACTTC; CDR3aa: CASSFRDGTYEQYF
d_gene: .; j_gene: TRBJ2-7; v_gene: TRBV5-5; abundance: once; CDR3nt: TGTGCCAGCAGCTTGGAGGTTAGGGTAAGTCGGTCCTACGAGCAGTACTTC; CDR3aa: CASSLEVRVSRSYEQYF
d_gene: .; j_gene: TRBJ1-1; v_gene: TRBV2; abundance: .; CDR3nt: TGTGCCAGCACCGAGAGTGTGTTTGACACTGAAGCTTTCTTT; CDR3aa: CASTESVFDTEAFF
d_gene: .; j_gene: TRBJ1-5; v_gene: TRBV5-5; abundance: many; CDR3nt: TGTGCCAGCAGCCCAGGACGCGACTCTTATCAGCCCCAGCATTTT; CDR3aa: CASSPGRDSYQPQHF
d_gene: .; j_gene: TRBJ2-2; v_gene: TRBV15; abundance: .; CDR3nt: TGTGCCACCGCACAGGAATTGGGTAGGGGCACCGGGGAGCTGTTTTTT; CDR3aa: CATAQELGRGTGELFF
d_gene: .; j_gene: TRBJ1-1; v_gene: TRBV6-5; abundance: .; CDR3nt: TGTGCCAGCAGCCGGGGGACTGAAGCTTTCTTT; CDR3aa: CASSRGTEAFF
d_gene: TRBD2; j_gene: TRBJ2-3; v_gene: TRBV15; abundance: .; CDR3nt: TGTGCCACCAGCAGAGATCTGCTAGCGGGAGTCCTTAGCACAGATACGCAGTATTTT; CDR3aa: CATSRDLLAGVLSTDTQYF
d_gene: TRBD2; j_gene: TRBJ2-1; v_gene: TRBV14; abundance: .; CDR3nt: TGTGCCAGCAGCCAAGACCCCCGTAGCGGGGGCGGCTACAATGAGCAGTTCTTC; CDR3aa: CASSQDPRSGGGYNEQFF
d_gene: .; j_gene: TRBJ2-7; v_gene: TRBV7-2; abundance: .; CDR3nt: TGTGCCAGCAGCTTAGACCTGCGGGGCCACGAGCAGTACTTC; CDR3aa: CASSLDLRGHEQYF
d_gene: .; j_gene: TRBJ1-1; v_gene: TRBV6-4; abundance: .; CDR3nt: TGTGCCAGCAGTGACGGCCAGGGGCGAAGGAGGACTGAAGCTTTCTTT; CDR3aa: CASSDGQGRRRTEAFF
d_gene: .; j_gene: TRBJ1-6; v_gene: TRBV25-1; abundance: .; CDR3nt: TGTGCCAGCAGTGTCTATAATTCACCCCTCCACTTT; CDR3aa: CASSVYNSPLHF
d_gene: .; j_gene: TRBJ2-1; v_gene: TRBV6-5; abundance: .; CDR3nt: TGTGCCAGCAGCCCTAGGGGGGGCCTATTCAATGAGCAGTTCTTC; CDR3aa: CASSPRGGLFNEQFF
d_gene: .; j_gene: TRBJ1-2; v_gene: TRBV27; abundance: .; CDR3nt: TGTGCCAGCAGGGGGGGACTCCCCATGAATGGCTACACCTTC; CDR3aa: CASRGGLPMNGYTF